This T cell receptor beta chain was documented in a study of blood T cell repertoires in COVID-19. In the study overall: Both acute and convalescent COVID-19 samples were obtained from the United States, Italy and Spain.

The CDR3 length is 15 residues. The germline V gene encodes CDR1 KGHSH and CDR2 LQKENI. The V and J ends lost 3 bases and 5 bases respectively, with 14 bases between them. Original methodology: How many nucleated cells were present was estimated from reference gene primer amplification. The assay was immunoSEQ multiplex PCR, and TCRdb's table has in-frame clones only and misses some. V and J calls plus clone size are reproduced from that table; the DNA served to infer D and trimming. The profile shows 60,000 to 90,000 clones, around 80% of them singletons. The chain has TRBV18 and TRBJ1-5; possible D gene TRBD1, 6 bases. Sequencing input: peripheral blood. The sequence derives from a woman in her forties or fifties with acute or convalescent COVID-19. The CDR3 here is CASSPSRDIYQPQHF. CDR3 DNA: TGTGCCAGCTCACCCTCCCGGGACATCTATCAGCCCCAGCATTTT.